Listed below are T cell receptor beta chains from one sample, sequenced in a study of T cell repertoires in aging, cancer and after chemotherapy. TCRdb analysed the multiplex PCR reads with MiXCR anew, one entry per CDR3 protein. Among some 610 distinct CDR3 sequences, 25% were seen once, and the ten largest hold 56%. The sequenced sample was blood. These receptors were collected from a human donor with a solid tumor. CDR3s include the opening cysteine and the closing phenylalanine or tryptophan. The order of the fields is V gene, D gene, clone size, J gene, CDR3 protein, CDR3 DNA. D genes are given only for firm matches. Size values are once, few and many counts, or a class for expanded clones, and some rows have none.

>TRBV10-1|TRBD2|-|TRBJ2-1
CASSEAVGTSRFF
TGCGCCAGCAGTGAGGCTGTTGGGACTAGCCGGTTCTTC
>TRBV12-3/TRBV12-4|-|-|TRBJ2-7
CASSARGEQYF
TGTGCCAGCAGTGCCCGCGGCGAGCAGTACTTC
>TRBV20-1|TRBD1|few|TRBJ1-5
CSARSGQGSQPQHF
TGCAGTGCTAGATCGGGACAGGGTAGTCAGCCCCAGCATTTT
>TRBV12-3/TRBV12-4|TRBD2|-|TRBJ2-5
CATKPYGGGETQYF
TGTGCCACCAAACCGTATGGGGGGGGAGAGACCCAGTACTTC
>TRBV7-6|-|large|TRBJ2-3
CASSSGRDSDTQYF
TGTGCCAGCAGCTCGGGACGAGACTCAGATACGCAGTATTTT
>TRBV20-1|-|-|TRBJ2-4
CSARPWRGLGAKNIQYF
TGCAGTGCTAGACCTTGGAGAGGACTTGGGGCCAAAAACATTCAGTACTTC
>TRBV6-1|TRBD1|medium-sized|TRBJ2-6
CASSVSQGASGANVLTF
TGTGCCAGCAGTGTCTCACAGGGGGCAAGCGGGGCCAACGTCCTGACTTTC
>TRBV10-3|-|medium-sized|TRBJ1-5
CAISESGGDQPQHF
TGTGCCATCAGTGAGTCAGGGGGAGACCAGCCCCAGCATTTT
>TRBV6-5|-|-|TRBJ1-1
CASSLPPTEAFF
TGTGCCAGCAGTTTACCCCCCACTGAAGCTTTCTTT
>TRBV15|-|-|TRBJ1-2
CATSEKEYGYTF
TGTGCCACCAGCGAGAAGGAGTATGGCTACACCTTC
>TRBV6-5|-|-|TRBJ2-7
CASSYSTRGGHHEQYF
TGTGCCAGCAGTTACTCGACCAGGGGGGGCCATCACGAGCAGTACTTC
>TRBV20-1|TRBD1|-|TRBJ1-2
CSAIDRGSYGYTF
TGCAGTGCTATCGACAGGGGGAGCTATGGCTACACCTTC
>TRBV18|-|-|TRBJ1-4
CASSRGTLNEKLFF
TGTGCCAGCTCACGCGGGACGCTCAATGAAAAACTGTTTTTT
>TRBV12-3/TRBV12-4|-|few|TRBJ2-5
CASTQSRGRVGDRETQYF
TGTGCCAGCACCCAATCTCGGGGGCGCGTCGGGGATAGGGAGACCCAGTACTTC
>TRBV12-3/TRBV12-4|-|medium-sized|TRBJ2-7
CASSSRVSYEQYF
TGTGCCAGCAGTTCCAGGGTTTCCTACGAGCAGTACTTC
>TRBV6-5|TRBD1|medium-sized|TRBJ1-4
CASSGTGLPEKLFF
TGTGCCAGCAGTGGGACAGGGCTTCCTGAAAAACTGTTTTTT
>TRBV6-1|-|-|TRBJ1-4
CASDLKGNNEKLFF
TGTGCCAGCGATTTGAAGGGTAATAATGAAAAACTGTTTTTT
>TRBV13|-|few|TRBJ1-3
CASSLGGSGSGNTIYF
TGTGCCAGCAGCTTAGGGGGGTCGGGATCTGGAAACACCATATATTTT
>TRBV6-2/TRBV6-3|-|large|TRBJ2-5
CASTRPVLEGTQYF
TGTGCCAGCACCCGCCCGGTCCTGGAGGGGACCCAGTACTTC
>TRBV20-1|TRBD1|-|TRBJ1-3
CSAGQGSGGNTIYF
TGCAGTGCTGGACAGGGGTCCGGTGGAAACACCATATATTTT
>TRBV18|-|few|TRBJ2-5
CASSPPTARETQYF
TGTGCCAGCTCACCACCGACGGCCCGTGAGACCCAGTACTTC
>TRBV6-2/TRBV6-3|-|once|TRBJ1-1
CASSHRRGLPNTEAFF
TGTGCCAGCAGTCACCGTAGAGGGTTACCTAACACTGAAGCTTTCTTT
>TRBV7-2|-|few|TRBJ1-3
CASSLMRAGNTIYF
TGTGCCAGCAGCTTAATGAGGGCTGGAAACACCATATATTTT
>TRBV6-5|-|-|TRBJ1-3
CASSPDRGNTIYF
TGTGCCAGCAGCCCCGACAGGGGAAACACCATATATTTT
>TRBV15|-|medium-sized|TRBJ2-4
CATSARTAGAKNIQYF
TGTGCCACCAGCGCACGGACGGCGGGGGCCAAAAACATTCAGTACTTC
>TRBV5-6|-|large|TRBJ2-7
CASSLDRVYEQYF
TGTGCCAGCAGCTTGGACAGGGTCTACGAGCAGTACTTC
>TRBV20-1|TRBD2|-|TRBJ2-5
CSARVIRAGGPVYQKTQYF
TGCAGTGCTAGAGTAATCCGAGCGGGGGGGCCGGTATATCAAAAGACCCAGTACTTC
>TRBV27|-|-|TRBJ2-3
CASSSLRGGLSSSTDTQYF
TGTGCCAGCAGTTCCCTGAGGGGGGGGCTTTCTTCTAGCACAGATACGCAGTATTTT
>TRBV6-2/TRBV6-3|-|large|TRBJ2-3
CASTWGGTDTQYF
TGTGCCAGCACTTGGGGCGGCACAGATACGCAGTATTTT
>TRBV7-3|-|-|TRBJ1-4
CASSSIKGEKLFF
TGTGCCAGCAGCTCAATAAAAGGGGAAAAACTGTTTTTT
>TRBV6-2/TRBV6-3|-|-|TRBJ1-2
CASRYGPSFDGYTF
TGTGCCAGCAGATACGGGCCGAGCTTCGATGGCTACACCTTC
>TRBV12-3/TRBV12-4|TRBD2|few|TRBJ2-5
CASSLRGLGPQETQYF
TGTGCCAGCAGTTTAAGGGGACTAGGCCCTCAAGAGACCCAGTACTTC
>TRBV6-5|TRBD2|large|TRBJ2-1
CASREPGLAGNEQFF
TGTGCCAGCAGAGAACCGGGACTAGCGGGGAATGAGCAGTTCTTC
>TRBV11-2|TRBD1|-|TRBJ1-2
CASSSHTGAPYGYTF
TGTGCCAGCAGCTCACACACAGGGGCCCCCTATGGCTACACCTTC
>TRBV6-5|TRBD1|large|TRBJ1-6
CASSRDREVYNSPLHF
TGTGCCAGCAGTCGGGACAGGGAGGTTTATAATTCACCCCTCCACTTT
>TRBV19|TRBD1|-|TRBJ2-7
CASSRGQGPGLGEQYF
TGTGCCAGTAGTAGGGGACAGGGGCCCGGCTTAGGCGAGCAGTACTTC
>TRBV27|TRBD1|-|TRBJ2-4
CASSSWDRAKNIQYF
TGTGCCAGCAGTTCGTGGGACAGAGCCAAAAACATTCAGTACTTC
>TRBV7-2|TRBD2|-|TRBJ2-5
CASSRGLAGSQETQYF
TGTGCCAGCAGCCGGGGACTAGCGGGGAGCCAGGAGACCCAGTACTTC
>TRBV20-1|TRBD2|-|TRBJ2-5
CSATPRGLPQETQYF
TGCAGTGCTACTCCCCGGGGACTACCACAAGAGACCCAGTACTTC
>TRBV5-4|-|few|TRBJ1-1
CASSLVQGSSEAFF
TGTGCCAGCAGCTTGGTACAGGGTAGTTCTGAAGCTTTCTTT
>TRBV12-3/TRBV12-4|-|medium-sized|TRBJ2-3
CASRTGPGDTQYF
TGTGCCAGCAGGACCGGGCCCGGGGATACGCAGTATTTT
>TRBV5-6|-|large|TRBJ2-1
CASSSDNEQFF
TGTGCCAGCAGCTCGGACAATGAGCAGTTCTTC
>TRBV28|-|-|TRBJ1-6
CASSFDRARNSPLHF
TGTGCCAGCAGTTTCGACAGAGCAAGGAATTCACCCCTCCACTTT
>TRBV19|-|medium-sized|TRBJ1-1
CASRPQSGSAEAFF
TGTGCCAGTAGACCCCAATCAGGGAGCGCTGAAGCTTTCTTT
>TRBV5-4|-|once|TRBJ2-1
CASSFGEGGSYNEQFF
TGTGCCAGCAGCTTTGGCGAGGGGGGCTCCTACAATGAGCAGTTCTTC
>TRBV11-1|-|few|TRBJ2-5
CASSSGRNQETQYF
TGTGCCAGCAGCTCGGGACGTAACCAAGAGACCCAGTACTTC
>TRBV19|-|large|TRBJ1-5
CASSPGTDNQPQHF
TGTGCCAGTAGTCCCGGGACGGACAATCAGCCCCAGCATTTT
>TRBV5-6|-|once|TRBJ1-2
CASSSGTNYGYTF
TGTGCCAGCAGCTCCGGGACAAACTATGGCTACACCTTC
>TRBV6-2/TRBV6-3|-|few|TRBJ1-3
CATRSVTYSGNTIYF
TGTGCCACCCGGTCGGTGACCTACTCTGGAAACACCATATATTTT
>TRBV5-6|TRBD2|-|TRBJ2-5
CASSYAGVTRAQYF
TGTGCCAGCAGTTATGCGGGGGTGACCAGGGCCCAGTACTTC
>TRBV20-1|-|-|TRBJ2-1
CSAEQQIFSYNEQFF
TGCAGTGCTGAACAGCAGATATTTTCCTACAATGAGCAGTTCTTC
>TRBV7-9|-|few|TRBJ2-1
CASSLIGVGVYNEQFF
TGTGCCAGCAGCTTGATTGGGGTGGGAGTTTACAATGAGCAGTTCTTC